This T cell receptor (beta chain) was documented in a study of blood T cell repertoires in COVID-19. Study-level information: Samples came from the United States, Italy and Spain, spanning acute and convalescent COVID-19. Sample material is recorded as cDNA or gDNA derived from T cells, B-cell-depleted T cells, or PBMCs.

Germline CDR1 reads SGHNT; CDR2 reads YENEEA. This CDR3 spans 14 amino acids. Trimming removed 4 bases from V and 2 bases from J, with 8 bases in between. Here immunoSEQ multiplex PCR was the method, and the copy in TCRdb shows in-frame clones only, minus some. The table lists roughly 80,000 clones, roughly 91% of them singletons. A few counts support this clone. The chain has TRBV11-3 and TRBJ2-2; tentative D call: TRBD1 (5 bases). This receptor was obtained from a woman aged 45-59 years in a cohort sampled during active COVID-19. Sequenced material: peripheral blood. The CDR3 here is CASSYRGNTGELFF. For the CDR3, the DNA is TGTGCCAGCAGCTATAGGGGTAACACCGGGGAGCTGTTTTTT.